These 30 T cell receptor beta chains were sequenced from one sample in a study of beta chain features in type 1 diabetes. Investigators reverse transcribed all isolated RNA, so they sequenced expressed TCRB transcripts. Measured with immunoSEQ multiplex PCR; TCRdb has only the in-frame clones, and not every one. The table lists 500,000 to 700,000 clones, around a sixth of them singletons. Sequencing was done on a sample of naive CD4+ T cells from blood. These receptors were obtained from a man aged 18-30 years in good health.

The J gene is TRBJ1-2, the V gene TRBV4-1, with TRBD1 matching 7 bases. After removal of 4 bases from V and 7 bases from J, the junction contained 12 bases not matched to a gene. Per the germline V gene, CDR1 is MGHRA and CDR2 is YSYEKL. This CDR3 has 15 amino acids. The CDR3 DNA reads TGCGCCAGCAGCCCTCCGTTGGGTTGGACAGGTGGCTACACCTTC. Protein: CASSPPLGWTGGYTF.

The chain combines TRBV5-6 with TRBJ2-3; D uncertain. The CDR3 has 15 amino acids. V was shortened by 0 bases and J by 4 bases, with 12 bases between the two germline ends. In germline, CDR1 is SGHDT, CDR2 YYEEEE. This CDR3 is CASSLGRSEADTQYF. CDR3 in DNA: TGTGCCAGCAGCTTGGGCCGAAGTGAGGCAGATACGCAGTATTTT.

J is TRBJ2-5 and V is TRBV7-6; 7 bases agree with TRBD1. There are 13 residues in the CDR3. Germline V gene lookup returns CDR1 SGHVS and CDR2 FNYEAQ. Losses at the gene ends were 6 bases for V and 5 bases for J; bases not matched to a gene: 6. CDR3 in amino acids: CASRQGGAETQYF. The CDR3 nucleotides are TGTGCCAGCAGACAAGGGGGCGCGGAGACCCAGTACTTC.

This clone was seen more than once but under ten times. V is TRBV5-4 and J is TRBJ2-1, with 7 bases fitting TRBD1. Germline assignment: CDR1 SGHNT and CDR2 YYREEE (reference sequence). V dropped 0 bases and J dropped 9; count of bases not matched to a gene: 3. The CDR3 has 13 amino acids. The CDR3 coding sequence is TGTGCCAGCAGCTTGGACAGGGGATTTGAGCAGTTCTTC. Its translation: CASSLDRGFEQFF.

The CDR3 DNA reads TGTGCCAGCAGCATGACCAGGCAGGGTAGCTATGGCTACACCTTC. This gives the protein CASSMTRQGSYGYTF. The chain has TRBV6-1 and TRBJ1-2; perhaps TRBD1 as D (5 bases). The V end was cut by 6 bases, the J end by 4 bases, with 18 bases between. In germline, CDR1 is MNHNS, CDR2 SASEGT. The CDR3 extends over 15 amino acids.

The J gene is TRBJ2-1, the V gene TRBV11-1, with 13 nucleotides matching TRBD2. The CDR3 is made up of 16 amino acids. With 6 bases clipped from V and 6 bases from J, the junction kept 8 bases outside the gene matches. Germline V gives CDR1 SGHAT, CDR2 FQDESV (reference sequence). CDR3: CASSSRTSGSPNEQFF. The CDR3 region has the DNA TGTGCCAGCAGTTCTCGGACTAGCGGGAGTCCCAATGAGCAGTTCTTC.

This clone was seen a handful of times. This chain uses TRBV18 with TRBJ2-5; D assignment may be TRBD1 or TRBD2 (5 bases each). CDR3 size: 17 residues. Germline CDR1 is KGHSH and CDR2 is LQKENI. The V end lost 2 bases, the J end lost 1 base, and 17 bases lay between the germline ends. Here the CDR3 reads CASSPYPPGTTQETQYF. The CDR3, as DNA: TGTGCCAGCTCACCATATCCCCCGGGGACCACCCAAGAGACCCAGTACTTC.

This clone was counted only a few times. This sequence joins TRBV28 and TRBJ1-5; TRBD1 might be the D (5 bases). The CDR3 covers 16 residues. The germline CDR1 and CDR2 sequences are MDHEN and SYDVKM. V lost 3 bases, J lost 2 bases, and 14 bases lay in between. CDR3: CASSFLSGRGNQPQHF. DNA for the CDR3: TGTGCCAGCAGTTTCCTATCAGGGCGCGGCAATCAGCCCCAGCATTTT.

V usage is TRBV28 and J usage is TRBJ1-2; D not certain. V was clipped by 6 bases and J by 7 bases, with 18 bases between them. The V gene's germline CDR1 is MDHEN and CDR2 SYDVKM. CDR3 size: 14 residues. The CDR3, as DNA: TGTGCCAGCAGGGACCAACCCCAGGCGCGTGGCTACACCTTC. Translation: CASRDQPQARGYTF.

This clone was detected a few times. The J gene is TRBJ2-5, the V gene TRBV20-1, with 8 positions matching TRBD2. Trimming at V came to 6 bases and at J to 5 bases, leaving 2 bases not matched to a gene. The CDR3 consists of 11 residues. From germline, CDR1 is DFQATT and CDR2 SNEGSKA (reference sequence). For the CDR3, the DNA is TGCAGTGCCCGGACTAGCGAGACCCAGTACTTC. Its translation is CSARTSETQYF.

This clone was seen many times. CDR3 protein: CASSLRYNIQYF. The CDR3 nucleotides read TGTGCCAGCAGTCTCCGATACAACATTCAGTACTTC. The gene calls are TRBV28 and TRBJ2-4; D is uncertain. The V gene lost 5 bases and the J gene lost 7 bases, with 9 bases spanning the gap. This CDR3 contains 12 residues. The V gene's germline CDR1 is MDHEN and CDR2 SYDVKM. The full variable domain, with the rest looked up from reference TRBV28 and TRBJ2-4, is DVKVTQSSRYLVKRTGEKVFLECVQDMDHENMFWYRQDPGLGLRLIYFSYDVKMKEKGDIPEGYSVSREKKERFSLILESASTNQTSMYLCASSLRYNIQYFGAGTRLSVL.

This clone was detected only a few times. The rearrangement uses TRBV27 and TRBJ2-7; 7 positions match TRBD2. Per germline, CDR1 MNHEY and CDR2 SMNVEV (reference sequence). The CDR3 sequence is 14 residues long. V gave up 8 bases and J gave up 2 bases; unmatched junction bases: 9. CDR3 amino acids: CASRLLATPYEQYF. In DNA form, the CDR3 reads TGTGCCAGCCGATTACTAGCGACGCCCTACGAGCAGTACTTC.

The chain combines TRBV28 with TRBJ1-2; 7 bases match TRBD1. The CDR3 contains 15 residues. Germline CDR1 reads MDHEN; CDR2 reads SYDVKM. Germline trimming cut 4 bases from V and 8 bases from J; bases unmatched to any gene: 13. CDR3 protein: CASSSPGQPPVGYTF. Written as DNA, the CDR3 is TGTGCCAGCAGTTCCCCGGGACAGCCGCCTGTGGGCTACACCTTC.

This chain connects TRBV28 to TRBJ1-2; D possibly corresponds to TRBD1 (6 bases). Per germline, CDR1 MDHEN and CDR2 SYDVKM. Trimming removed 2 bases from V and 5 bases from J, with 15 bases in between. The CDR3 has 15 amino acids. The CDR3: CASSLRQGIWYGYTF. DNA of the CDR3: TGTGCCAGCAGTTTAAGGCAGGGGATTTGGTATGGCTACACCTTC.

There are a few counts of this clone. The rearrangement uses TRBV7-2 and TRBJ2-4, with TRBD1 identical over 10 bases. Germline V CDR1 and CDR2: SGHTA, FQGNSA. With V trimmed by 2 bases and J by 6 bases, 4 bases remained unmatched. The CDR3 length is 15 residues. The CDR3 coding sequence is TGTGCCAGCAGCTTACCCGACAGGGGGCTAAACATTCAGTACTTC. This gives the protein CASSLPDRGLNIQYF. Complete variable domain (other parts from reference TRBV7-2 and TRBJ2-4): GAGVSQSPSNKVTEKGKDVELRCDPISGHTALYWYRQSLGQGLEFLIYFQGNSAPDKSGLPSDRFSAERTGGSVSTLTIQRTQQEDSAVYLCASSLPDRGLNIQYFGAGTRLSVL.

The V gene is TRBV7-3, the J gene TRBJ2-6; 9 nucleotides match TRBD1. The CDR3 is 17 residues long. Trimming at V came to 1 base and at J to 0 bases, leaving 1 base not matched to a gene. CDR1 is SGHTA, CDR2 FQGTGA, per germline. CDR3 loop: CASSLMTGGSGANVLTF. The CDR3 region has the DNA TGTGCCAGCAGCTTAATGACAGGGGGCTCTGGGGCCAACGTCCTGACTTTC. Full variable domain (remainder filled in from reference TRBV7-3 and TRBJ2-6): GAGVSQTPSNKVTEKGKYVELRCDPISGHTALYWYRQSLGQGPEFLIYFQGTGAADDSGLPNDRFFAVRPEGSVSTLKIQRTERGDSAVYLCASSLMTGGSGANVLTFGAGSRLTVL.

This rearrangement joins TRBV7-2 to TRBJ2-2; D gene unclear. Trimming stripped 2 bases from V and 5 bases from J, with 15 bases between. Germline V gene sequence: CDR1 SGHTA, CDR2 FQGNSA. The CDR3 is 16 amino acids. CDR3 sequence reads: CASSLPRRSRTGELFF. The CDR3 DNA reads as TGTGCCAGCAGCTTACCTAGACGTTCGCGTACCGGGGAGCTGTTTTTT.

As for this clone: Within the sample, other DNA sequences also encode this same CDR3. This chain uses TRBV5-4 with TRBJ2-5; D remains ambiguous. The germline gives CDR1 SGHNT, CDR2 YYREEE (reference sequence). The CDR3 totals 11 residues. V was clipped by 4 bases and J by 2 bases, with 3 bases between them. In DNA, the CDR3 is TGTGCCAGCAGCCGTCAAGAGACCCAGTACTTC. Its protein product is CASSRQETQYF. The full variable domain, with the rest looked up from reference TRBV5-4 and TRBJ2-5, is ETGVTQSPTHLIKTRGQQVTLRCSSQSGHNTVSWYQQALGQGPQFIFQYYREEENGRGNFPPRFSGLQFPNYSSELNVNALELDDSALYLCASSRQETQYFGPGTRLLVL.

This rearrangement joins TRBV29-1 to TRBJ2-7; no clear D gene. Germline CDR1 and CDR2: SQVTM and ANQGSEA. The V end lost 6 bases, the J end lost 3 bases, and 15 bases lay between the germline ends. The CDR3 covers 13 residues. In nucleotides, the CDR3 is TGCAGCGTGGGATCCAATTTACTCTACGAGCAGTACTTC. Translation gives CSVGSNLLYEQYF.

The gene calls are TRBV9 and TRBJ2-7; D is possibly TRBD1 (7 bases). Germline values: CDR1 SGDLS, CDR2 YYNGEE. The V end lost 4 bases, the J end lost 4 bases, and 18 bases lay between the germline ends. The CDR3 covers 15 residues. CDR3 nucleotide sequence: TGTGCCAGCAGCCCCCGTGGGTCAGGGGGGTACGAGCAGTACTTC. The encoded protein is CASSPRGSGGYEQYF.

The chain has TRBV19 and TRBJ1-5; 7 bases match TRBD1. Unmatched junction bases numbered 5, after V lost 2 bases and J lost 4 bases. Germline V lookup: CDR1 LNHDA, CDR2 SQIVND (reference sequence). This CDR3 has 15 residues. The CDR3 DNA follows: TGTGCCAGTAGTATACCGGGACAGAGAAATCAGCCCCAGCATTTT. Residues: CASSIPGQRNQPQHF.

The V call is TRBV5-4, the J call TRBJ2-7; D is undetermined. Germline assignment: CDR1 SGHNT and CDR2 YYREEE (reference sequence). The V gene lost 0 bases and the J gene lost 2 bases, with 9 bases spanning the gap. The CDR3 has 14 residues. CDR3 nucleotides: TGTGCCAGCAGCTTGGACACCTGGGCCTACGAGCAGTACTTC. Translation: CASSLDTWAYEQYF.

This clone has more than one count but fewer than ten. V and J are TRBV6-6 and TRBJ1-1; tentative D call: TRBD1 (5 bases). The CDR3 runs 11 residues. V was shortened by 0 bases and J by 11 bases, with 7 bases between the two germline ends. Germline values: CDR1 MNHNY, CDR2 SVGAGI (reference sequence). This CDR3 is CASSYSGRAFF. The CDR3 nucleotides read TGTGCCAGCAGTTACTCGGGGCGGGCTTTCTTT.

The sample holds one count of this clone. This chain links TRBV28 with TRBJ1-2, with D uncertain. V was pared by 4 bases and J by 10 bases, with 13 bases between. Germline assignment: CDR1 MDHEN and CDR2 SYDVKM. This CDR3 contains 12 residues. Here the CDR3 DNA reads TGTGCCAGCAGTTCCAGACTGTTCTTCTACACCTTC. It specifies CASSSRLFFYTF.

This clone occurred a few times. The chain couples TRBV6-5 to TRBJ2-6; no clear D. The germline V and J ends were trimmed by 6 bases and 1 base, with 10 bases remaining between them. Germline CDR1 and CDR2: MNHEY and SVGAGI. The CDR3 spans 15 residues. The CDR3 region has the DNA TGTGCCAGCAGCCCTAGGAGATCTGGGGCCAACGTCCTGACTTTC. It specifies CASSPRRSGANVLTF.

This clone was counted only a few times. V is TRBV7-6 and J is TRBJ1-4; possibly TRBD1 for D (6 bases). Germline V gene sequence: CDR1 SGHVS, CDR2 FNYEAQ. The CDR3 extends over 14 amino acids. Trimming shortened V by 1 base and J by 4 bases, and 7 bases separated the two germline ends. The CDR3 DNA sequence: TGTGCCAGCAGCTTAGAGGACAGTAATGAAAAACTGTTTTTT. Its protein is CASSLEDSNEKLFF.

This clone was seen only a few times. The chain carries TRBV29-1 and TRBJ2-7; 10 nucleotides match TRBD1. V trimming: 6 bases; J trimming: 4 bases; junction bases outside the gene matches: 6. CDR1 and CDR2 from the germline V gene are SQVTM and ANQGSEA. CDR3 length equals 13 residues. DNA of the CDR3: TGCAGCGTGGGGGGACAGGGGCCTTACGAGCAGTACTTC. It encodes CSVGGQGPYEQYF.

The CDR3 is CASSIRGGTDQTYEQYF. The CDR3 nucleotides are TGTGCCAGCAGCATCAGGGGCGGGACAGACCAAACCTACGAGCAGTACTTC. V is TRBV7-2 and J is TRBJ2-7, with a tentative D call TRBD1 (7 bases). Between the trimmed V and J ends, which lost 5 bases and 2 bases, there was a span of 22 bases. The CDR3 extends over 17 amino acids. Looked up from germline, CDR1 is SGHTA and CDR2 is FQGNSA.

As to this clone: Other DNA sequences from this sample encode an identical CDR3 as well. The chain carries TRBV14 and TRBJ1-1; no clear D gene. V lost 4 bases and J 0 bases, leaving 6 bases between the germline ends. This CDR3 is built from 13 residues. CDR1 and CDR2 from the germline V gene are SGHDN and FVKESK. Written as DNA, the CDR3 is TGTGCCAGCAGCCCCCGGATGAACACTGAAGCTTTCTTT. This sequence encodes CASSPRMNTEAFF.

The chain couples TRBV19 to TRBJ2-7; 7 positions agree with TRBD2. The CDR3 is 14 residues long. Per the germline V gene, CDR1 is LNHDA and CDR2 is SQIVND (reference sequence). V lost 9 bases and J lost 2; bases outside the gene matches: 10. The CDR3 sequence is CASNPGGGTYEQYF. DNA of the CDR3: TGTGCCAGCAACCCGGGGGGTGGGACCTACGAGCAGTACTTC.